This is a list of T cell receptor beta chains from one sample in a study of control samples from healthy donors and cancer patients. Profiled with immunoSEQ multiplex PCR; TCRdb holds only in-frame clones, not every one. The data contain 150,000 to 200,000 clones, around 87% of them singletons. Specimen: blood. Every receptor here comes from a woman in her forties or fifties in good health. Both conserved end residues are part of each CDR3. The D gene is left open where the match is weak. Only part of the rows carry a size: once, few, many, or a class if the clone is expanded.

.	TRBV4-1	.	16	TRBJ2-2	TGCGCCAGCAGCCAAACTAACATGGGTTTCACCGGGGAGCTGTTTTTT	CASSQTNMGFTGELFF
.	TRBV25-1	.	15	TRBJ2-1	TGTGCCAGCAGTCACTACCGGGACATAAACAATGAGCAGTTCTTC	CASSHYRDINNEQFF
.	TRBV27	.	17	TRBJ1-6	TGTGCCAGCAGTTTCTCCGGGTCGGGCAGGGATAATTCACCCCTCCACTTT	CASSFSGSGRDNSPLHF
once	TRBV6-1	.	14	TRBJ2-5	TGTGCCAGCAGTGAGGGGACTGTGCAAGAGACCCAGTACTTC	CASSEGTVQETQYF
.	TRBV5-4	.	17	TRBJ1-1	TGTGCCAGCAGCTTGGGGGGCGTGTTATCGTTGTACACTGAAGCTTTCTTT	CASSLGGVLSLYTEAFF
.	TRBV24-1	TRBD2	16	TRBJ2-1	TGTGCCACCAGTGATACCCCGGGACTATCACACACTGAGCAGTTCTTC	CATSDTPGLSHTEQFF
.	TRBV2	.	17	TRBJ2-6	TGTGCCAGCAGAAATACAGGTGCCTACTCTGGGGCCAACGTCCTGACTTTC	CASRNTGAYSGANVLTF
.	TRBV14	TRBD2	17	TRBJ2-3	TGTGCCAGCAGCCAAGATTTTCGGGGGGGGCGCACAGATACGCAGTATTTT	CASSQDFRGGRTDTQYF
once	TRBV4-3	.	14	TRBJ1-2	TGCGCCAGCAGCCAAGCGATAGCCACCTTGGGCTACACCTTC	CASSQAIATLGYTF
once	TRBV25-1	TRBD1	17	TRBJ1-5	TGTGCCAGCAGTCCCGGGACAGGCTTCTTTGGCAATCAGCCCCAGCATTTT	CASSPGTGFFGNQPQHF
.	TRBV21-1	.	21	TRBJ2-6	TGTGCCAGCAGCTTACGGCCCTCTAACAGGGGAAGCTACTCTGGGGCCAACGTCCTGACTTTC	CASSLRPSNRGSYSGANVLTF
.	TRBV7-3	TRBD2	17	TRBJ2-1	TGTGCCAGCAGCCCCCCGGGACTAGCTTCGGGTTTCGGTGAGCAGTTCTTC	CASSPPGLASGFGEQFF
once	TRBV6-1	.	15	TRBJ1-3	TGTGCCAGCAGTGAAGGGTCTTCCTCTGGAAACACCATATATTTT	CASSEGSSSGNTIYF
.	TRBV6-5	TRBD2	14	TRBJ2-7	TGTGCCACGCGGGACTATCCGAGCTCCTACGAGCAGTACTTC	CATRDYPSSYEQYF
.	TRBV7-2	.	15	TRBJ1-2	TGTGCCAGCAGCTTAGAATTGGATGACGACTATGGCTACACCTTC	CASSLELDDDYGYTF
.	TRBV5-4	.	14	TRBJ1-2	TGTGCCAGCAGCTTGGTCGGCCAGAACTATGGCTACACCTTC	CASSLVGQNYGYTF
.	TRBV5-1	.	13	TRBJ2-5	TGCGCCAGCAAGCCAGCTCTACAAGAGACCCAGTACTTC	CASKPALQETQYF
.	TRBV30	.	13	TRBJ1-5	TGTGCCTGGAGTGATCAGGGACATCAGCCCCAGCATTTT	CAWSDQGHQPQHF
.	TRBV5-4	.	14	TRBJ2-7	TGTGCCAGCAGCCGATCGACAGGTGTCTACGAGCAGTACTTC	CASSRSTGVYEQYF
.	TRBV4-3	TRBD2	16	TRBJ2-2	TGCGCCAGCAGCTTAACTAGCGGGGGGTGGGCCGGGGAGCTGTTTTTT	CASSLTSGGWAGELFF
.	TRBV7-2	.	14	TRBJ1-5	TGTGCCAGCAGCTTAGTGGACAGCAATCAGCCCCAGCATTTT	CASSLVDSNQPQHF
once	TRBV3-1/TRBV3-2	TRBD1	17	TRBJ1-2	TGTGCCAGCAGCCAAGATGTCAGGGGGAGGGGACTCTATGGCTACACCTTC	CASSQDVRGRGLYGYTF
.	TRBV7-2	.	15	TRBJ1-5	TGTGCCAGCAGTGAGCGGCAGGCGACTCATCAGCCCCAGCATTTT	CASSERQATHQPQHF
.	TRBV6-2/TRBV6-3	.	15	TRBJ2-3	TGTGCCAGCAGTTCGCCGCGGACGAACGCAGATACGCAGTATTTT	CASSSPRTNADTQYF
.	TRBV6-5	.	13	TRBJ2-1	TGTGCCAGCAGTTACTCGACGCAGGTTGAGCAGTTCTTC	CASSYSTQVEQFF
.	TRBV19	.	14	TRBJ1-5	TGTGCCAGTAGTAACAGGGCGGGGGGTCAGCCCCAGCATTTT	CASSNRAGGQPQHF
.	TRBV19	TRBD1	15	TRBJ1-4	TGTGCCAGTAGTAGGCCGACAGGGGGCTTCGAAAAACTGTTTTTT	CASSRPTGGFEKLFF
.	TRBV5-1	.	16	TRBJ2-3	TGCGCCAGCAGTACAGACGGGACGGTTGGGACAGATACGCAGTATTTT	CASSTDGTVGTDTQYF
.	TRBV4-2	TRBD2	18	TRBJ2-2	TGTGCCAGCCATAAGGCTAGCGGGGCACGGAGATTCACCGGGGAGCTGTTTTTT	CASHKASGARRFTGELFF
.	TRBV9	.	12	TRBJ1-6	TGTGCCAGCAGCGTAGAGGGTTCACCCCTCCACTTT	CASSVEGSPLHF
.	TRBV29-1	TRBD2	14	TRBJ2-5	TGCAGCGTTGAAGGAATAGCGGGTGGCGAGACCCAGTACTTC	CSVEGIAGGETQYF
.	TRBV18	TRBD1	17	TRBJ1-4	TGTGCCAGCTCACCGCCCGTGCGGGGACAGGGAGATGAAAAACTGTTTTTT	CASSPPVRGQGDEKLFF
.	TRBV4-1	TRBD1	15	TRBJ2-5	TGCGCCAGCAGCCAAGAAAGGGGGCGCCTGGAGACCCAGTACTTC	CASSQERGRLETQYF
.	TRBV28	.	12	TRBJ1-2	TGTGCCAGCAGTCTTACCGACTATGGCTACACCTTC	CASSLTDYGYTF
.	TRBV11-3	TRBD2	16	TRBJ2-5	TGTGCCAGCAGCCACGGAGGACTAGCGGGAAAAGAGACCCAGTACTTC	CASSHGGLAGKETQYF
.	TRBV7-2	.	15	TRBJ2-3	TGTGCCAGCAGCTCCCAGGGAGCGGGCACAGATACGCAGTATTTT	CASSSQGAGTDTQYF
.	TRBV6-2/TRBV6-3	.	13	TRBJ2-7	TGTGCCAGCAGTTACGAGGGCTCCTACGAGCAGTACTTC	CASSYEGSYEQYF
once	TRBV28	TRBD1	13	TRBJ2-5	TGTGCCAGCTCCACAGGGGTACAAGAGACCCAGTACTTC	CASSTGVQETQYF
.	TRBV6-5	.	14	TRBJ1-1	TGTGCCAGCAGTTACTCCGCACAGAACACTGAAGCTTTCTTT	CASSYSAQNTEAFF
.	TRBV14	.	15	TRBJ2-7	TGTGCCAGCAGCCGAGATAGCGGAAGCTCCTACGAGCAGTACTTC	CASSRDSGSSYEQYF
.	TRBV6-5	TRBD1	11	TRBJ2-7	TGTGCCAGGGGACAGGGCTCCGAGCAGTACTTC	CARGQGSEQYF
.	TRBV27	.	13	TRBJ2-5	TGTGCCAGCAGTTTAGAAGGGTGGGAGACCCAGTACTTC	CASSLEGWETQYF
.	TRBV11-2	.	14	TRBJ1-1	TGTGCCAGCAGCTTACGACGGACGAACACTGAAGCTTTCTTT	CASSLRRTNTEAFF
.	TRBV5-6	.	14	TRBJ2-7	TGTGCCAGCAGCCCGGACGGTAGCTCCTACGAGCAGTACTTC	CASSPDGSSYEQYF
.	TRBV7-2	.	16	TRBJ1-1	TGTGCCAGCAGCGTTAGTCCTGTTCGCACAGGGAGAAGAGCTTTCTTT	CASSVSPVRTGRRAFF
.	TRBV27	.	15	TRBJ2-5	TGTGCCAGCAGTTTATCGAGGGCTAGTCGAGAGACCCAGTACTTC	CASSLSRASRETQYF
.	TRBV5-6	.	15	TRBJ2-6	TGTGCCAGCAGCTTCAGGGGCTCTGGGGCCAACGTCCTGACTTTC	CASSFRGSGANVLTF
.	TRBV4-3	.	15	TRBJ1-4	TGCGCCAGCAGCCAAGACGTAGGCGTTAATGAAAAACTGTTTTTT	CASSQDVGVNEKLFF
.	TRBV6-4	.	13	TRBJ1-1	TGTGCCAGCAGTATATCTAGAGGCACTGAAGCTTTCTTT	CASSISRGTEAFF
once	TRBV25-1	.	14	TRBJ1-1	TGTGCCAGCAGTGCCGGGTTGTTGAACACTGAAGCTTTCTTT	CASSAGLLNTEAFF
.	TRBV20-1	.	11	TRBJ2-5	TGCAGTGCTAGAGGGTCCGAGACCCAGTACTTC	CSARGSETQYF
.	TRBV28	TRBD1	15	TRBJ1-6	TGTGCCAGCACCTCGACAGGGGTGGGGACTTCACCCCTCCACTTT	CASTSTGVGTSPLHF
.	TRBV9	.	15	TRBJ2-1	TGTGCCAGCAGCGTAGATTCGGGGCCCTACAATGAGCAGTTCTTC	CASSVDSGPYNEQFF
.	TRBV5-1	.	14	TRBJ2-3	TGCGCCAGCAGCTATGGGGACGAGCCAGATACGCAGTATTTT	CASSYGDEPDTQYF
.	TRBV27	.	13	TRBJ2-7	TGTGCCAGCAGTCTGAGGGTCTCCTACGAGCAGTACTTC	CASSLRVSYEQYF
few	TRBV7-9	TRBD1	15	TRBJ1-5	TGTGCCAGCAGCGATACGGGACAGGGTAATCAGCCCCAGCATTTT	CASSDTGQGNQPQHF
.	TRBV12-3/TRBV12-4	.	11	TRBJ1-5	TGTGCCAGCCGATCTGTGGGGCCCCAGCATTTT	CASRSVGPQHF
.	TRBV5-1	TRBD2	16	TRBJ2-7	TGCGCCAGCAGCGACGGAGGGACTAGCGGTACCTACGAGCAGTACTTC	CASSDGGTSGTYEQYF